The present T cell receptor beta chain was sequenced within a study of CD8 T cells in ankylosing spondylitis (TCRdb year 2017). Regarding the study in general: The study set out to find disease-linked TCR variants by profiling T cell receptor beta repertoires in ankylosing spondylitis patients and healthy donors. The full study cohort was made up of about 24 ankylosing spondylitis patients and 108 healthy donors. Peripheral blood was sampled, and synovial fluid was also collected from ankylosing spondylitis patients. Broad study findings and their caveats: The disease-linked clones showed a CD8+ phenotype and occurred at relatively low frequencies in peripheral blood. Blood from ankylosing spondylitis patients appeared to be characterized by a TCR beta motif composed of about eight highly homologous amino acid variants. Significant enrichment of the disease-linked clones was reported in matched synovial fluid samples from ankylosing spondylitis patients. Some motif variants were previously reported in synovial fluid and blood of reactive arthritis patients, suggesting common disease-initiation mechanisms.

Comments on this clonotype: It lacks a known antigen. The input lacks base qualities; no much larger clone sits a single base away.

There are 13 amino acids in the CDR3, from cysteine to phenylalanine inclusive. CDR3 DNA is the only sequence kept; it has 39 bases, read in frame from the first base. Trimming costs V 1 base and J 3 bases, and their ends lie 6 bases apart. The germline V gene (reference sequence) gives CDR1 as SGHAT and CDR2 as FQDESV. Instrument on record: Illumina HiSeq 2500. Quantitative 5'-RACE with molecular barcodes was the method used to prepare the TCR beta libraries. Regarding the original processing steps: To identify disease-linked TCR variants, a new computational method was used, one built on a probabilistic model of VDJ rearrangement. The public sequencing data were trimmed at Q25 with fastp and processed into clonotypes with MiXCR by TCRdb, which kept only in-frame beta chains. Under each unique CDR3 protein, matching rows form one entry showing the most common genes and DNA. These V and J calls originate from TCRdb's pipeline instead of the authors' own analysis. The table for this sample lists around 150,000 distinct CDR3 sequences; roughly 44% of them were counted only once. The top ten hold roughly 15% of the sample.

Synovial fluid samples and blood samples obtained from the same ankylosing spondylitis patients were matched. This sequence originates from a male donor with ankylosing spondylitis. The sequencing input was synovial fluid, either unsorted or a sorted T cell fraction (not recorded which). The rearrangement joined TRBV11-1 to TRBJ1-1; no D segment can be confidently identified. In nucleotide form, the sequence is TGTGCCAGCAGCTTAGACAGATACACTGAAGCTTTCTTT. This is translated as CASSLDRYTEAFF.